These 8 T cell receptor beta chains came from one sample sequenced in a study of regulatory T cells in long-lasting Graves disease. The TCR beta library used iRepertoire HTBI primers with Arm-PCR amplification of CDR3. MiXCR was run by TCRdb on the multiplex PCR reads, yielding one entry per CDR3 protein. Of 510,000 or so distinct CDR3 sequences in the sample, 12% are singletons; the top ten hold almost 9%. Time point reported: newly diagnosed GD, antithyroid drugs for less than 3 months. Isolated PBMC RNA provided the starting material for the TCR library. The sample was also linked to a second study, of T cells in Graves' hyperthyroidism and ophthalmopathy.

The sequencing used peripheral blood mononuclear cells (PBMCs), collected at new diagnosis, from a patient treated with antithyroid drugs. These receptors all stem from a woman aged 25 to 39 with Graves disease.

At least ten counts were recorded for this clonotype. The chain has TRBV30 and TRBJ1-2; no clear D gene. CDR1 GTSNPN and CDR2 SVGIG come from the germline V gene (reference sequence). V lost 0 bases and J 8 bases, leaving 10 bases between the germline ends. CDR3 size: 12 residues. The CDR3 DNA is TGTGCCTGGAGTGTTGGGGTCGGGGGCTACACCTTC. Translated: CAWSVGVGGYTF.

This clonotype has only a few counts. The DNA for the CDR3 is TGTGCCATCCGGGGGGACAGGAATTTCGATGAGCAGTTCTTC. The encoded protein is CAIRGDRNFDEQFF. This sequence joins TRBV10-3 and TRBJ2-1, with a possible D match to TRBD1 (8 bases). Germline V gives CDR1 ENHRY, CDR2 SYGVKD. The CDR3 sequence is 14 residues long. V was cut by 8 bases and J by 8 bases, with 19 bases left in between.

In this sample, this clonotype turned up a few times. J is TRBJ1-5 and V is TRBV9; D unresolved. This CDR3 has 12 amino acids. Deletions cut 0 bases from V and 10 bases from J, with 8 bases between. Germline values: CDR1 SGDLS, CDR2 YYNGEE. The CDR3 spells CASSVGAVPQHF. In DNA form, the CDR3 reads TGTGCCAGCAGCGTAGGGGCAGTCCCCCAGCATTTT.

In its sample, this clonotype was seen a few times. The rearrangement uses TRBV29-1 and TRBJ1-1, with D perhaps matching TRBD1 (6 bases). CDR3 length: 13 amino acids. V gave up 7 bases and J gave up 2 bases, with 14 bases separating them. Germline CDR1 and CDR2: SQVTM and ANQGSEA. CDR3 nucleotides: TGCAGCGCTGTAGAACAGGGAAACACTGAAGCTTTCTTT. As protein: CSAVEQGNTEAFF.

This clonotype came up many times. The chain has TRBV20-1 and TRBJ2-5; TRBD2 agrees at 7 bases. The DNA matches TRBJ2-1 better at its end, which makes the J call doubtful. Per the germline V gene, CDR1 is DFQATT and CDR2 is SNEGSKA (reference sequence). The CDR3 has 13 residues. CDR3 region: CSATLGRRNEQFF. The DNA for the CDR3 is TGCAGTGCTACTCTCGGGAGGCGCAATGAGCAGTTCTTC.

The rearrangement links TRBV7-2 to TRBJ1-2; perhaps TRBD1 as D (6 bases). Trimming stripped 5 bases from V and 7 bases from J, with 17 bases between. This CDR3 has 14 amino acids. Germline V lookup: CDR1 SGHTA, CDR2 FQGNSA. The CDR3 is CASSRGGRGFGYTF. For the CDR3, the DNA is TGTGCCAGCAGCCGGGGAGGCAGGGGTTTTGGCTACACCTTC.

This clonotype was detected many times. V and J are TRBV7-9 and TRBJ1-1, with D possibly being TRBD1 (5 bases). This CDR3 is 13 amino acids long. Trimming took 5 bases from V and 4 from J, leaving 11 bases between them. The germline CDR1 and CDR2 sequences are SEHNR and FQNEAQ (reference sequence). CDR3 loop: CASSEGLITEAFF. In nucleotides, the CDR3 is TGTGCCAGCAGCGAGGGACTGATCACTGAAGCTTTCTTT.

The rearrangement uses TRBV5-6 and TRBJ2-3; TRBD2 aligns across 16 bases. Trimming cost V 2 bases and J 6 bases; bases outside gene matches: 6. This CDR3 comprises 17 residues. Germline V CDR1 and CDR2: SGHDT, YYEEEE. The chain's CDR3 is CASSFPGLAGGPDTQYF. CDR3 nucleotides: TGTGCCAGCAGCTTCCCGGGACTAGCGGGAGGGCCGGATACGCAGTATTTT.